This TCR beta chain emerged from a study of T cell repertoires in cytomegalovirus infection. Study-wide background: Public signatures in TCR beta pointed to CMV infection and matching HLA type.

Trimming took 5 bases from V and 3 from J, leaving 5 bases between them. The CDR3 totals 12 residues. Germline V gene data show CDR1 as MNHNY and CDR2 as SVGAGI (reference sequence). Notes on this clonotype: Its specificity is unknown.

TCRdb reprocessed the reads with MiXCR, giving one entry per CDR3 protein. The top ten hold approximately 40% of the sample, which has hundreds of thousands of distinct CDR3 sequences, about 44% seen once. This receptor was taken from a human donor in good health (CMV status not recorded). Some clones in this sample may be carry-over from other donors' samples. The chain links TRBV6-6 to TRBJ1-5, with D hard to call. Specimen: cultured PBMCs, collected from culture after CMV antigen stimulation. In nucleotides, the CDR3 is TGTGCCAGCAGTGGGATCAATCAGCCCCAGCATTTT. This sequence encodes CASSGINQPQHF.